This TCR beta chain was observed in a study of long-term antiretroviral therapy in people with HIV. The CDR3 covers 14 residues. Germline CDR1 and CDR2: MRHNA and SNTAGT. V dropped 6 bases and J dropped 5 bases, with 13 bases sitting between them. Findings of the study overall: Among HIV repertoires, CDR3 length ranges were narrower than those of controls.

Comments on this clone: Its specificity is unknown.

Per individual, the PBMC samples numbered at least one pre-ART and at least two post-ART. Sequencing relied on immunoSEQ assay v3.0, run at survey level. Clones were sequenced by immunoSEQ multiplex PCR, and TCRdb holds only the in-frame ones, with some missing. Among some 26,000 clones listed, 86% were seen once. The material sequenced was unsorted PBMCs, taken approximately 2.6 years after starting antiretroviral therapy. The sequence was obtained from a man aged 35 to 55 with HIV. This chain joins TRBV6-4 and TRBJ2-2; tentatively, D is TRBD1 (8 bases). As DNA, the CDR3 is TGTGCCAGCAGCGGACAGGGAGGGACCGGGGAGCTGTTTTTT. This codes for CASSGQGGTGELFF.